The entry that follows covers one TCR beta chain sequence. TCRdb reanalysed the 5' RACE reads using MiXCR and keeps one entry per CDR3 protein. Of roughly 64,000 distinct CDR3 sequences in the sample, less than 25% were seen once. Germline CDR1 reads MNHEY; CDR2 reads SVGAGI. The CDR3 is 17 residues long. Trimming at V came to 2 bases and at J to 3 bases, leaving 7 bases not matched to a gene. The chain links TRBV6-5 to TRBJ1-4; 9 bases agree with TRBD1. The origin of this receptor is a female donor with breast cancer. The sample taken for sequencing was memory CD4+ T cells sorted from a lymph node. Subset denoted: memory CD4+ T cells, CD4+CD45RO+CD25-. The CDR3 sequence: CASSYDATGGANEKLFF. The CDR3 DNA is TGTGCCAGCAGTTACGACGCGACAGGGGGAGCTAATGAAAAACTGTTTTTT.